This TCR beta chain was retrieved from a study of shared clonotypes between healthy human individuals (TCRdb year 2020). About the full investigation: A few men and a couple of women, aged 18 to 49 years, made up the cohort. For each donor, CD4 naive and CD4 memory were each given three plates, CD8 naive was given two plates, and CD8 memory was given one plate. To estimate repertoire size and how much clonotypes are shared between individuals, the study performed deep sequencing of blood TCR repertoires from 4 to 6 healthy adults. To increase sequencing depth and limit assay-specific biases, TCR repertoire library preparation and sequencing were carried out by different laboratories using diverse techniques. Between about 0.9 and 8.9 billion PBMCs per donor were obtained by leukapheresis.

As concerns this clone: This receptor's antigen is unknown. One junction end does not reproduce the germline sequence, and a read error may be involved.

Per the germline V gene, SGHVS is the CDR1 and FQNEAQ is the CDR2. There are 13 amino acids in the CDR3, from cysteine to phenylalanine inclusive. CDR3 DNA only is kept here, 39 bases in frame from base 1. TCR CDR3 regions were amplified from genomic DNA by multiplex PCR using the deep immunoSEQ assay. For each cell subset, the extracted genomic DNA was distributed evenly across all wells of several immunoSEQ 96-well plates, and each plate served as one replicate. For sorted subsets, 150 to 250 ng of genomic DNA, equivalent to about 30,000 T cell genomes, went into each replicate PCR. Purified libraries were quantified with a Qubit 3.0 fluorometer, sized on a Bioanalyzer 2100, and re-quantified with the KAPA Library Quantification kit. Every immunoSEQ 96-well plate was sequenced on a separate single-read 150-cycle Illumina NextSeq 550 flow cell. The authors processed their data as follows. The immunoSEQ output contained only junctional sequences without quality scores, so filtering could not match that applied to full-length reads. Sequences were annotated with PyIR, a Python wrapper for IgBLAST v1.9, and V/J genes and CDR3 were assigned using IMGT germline references. Reads were filtered out if the reads had weak V/J assignments (E-value above 1e-6), no CDR3, stop codons, out-of-frame junctions, or ambiguous translated residues. V3J clonotypes were defined by identical inferred V gene, J gene, and CDR3 amino acid sequence. To compute the percentage overlap between repertoires, the number of shared unique clonotypes was divided by the size of the smaller repertoire. Three approaches were used to assess repertoire richness: RTK rarefaction, the Chao1 estimator, and Recon v2.1 estimates of unobserved clonotypes. For all TCRbeta clonotypes obtained by the gDNA method from a few donors, generation probabilities were computed with OLGA. The clones in this table, taken by TCRdb from immuneACCESS, are in-frame only. Not every clone is retained; where verified, under half of the shortfall comes from an unresolved V gene, and the cause of the rest is unknown. V, J and clone size are those of that table, while D and trimming were read from the DNA. The sample includes roughly 2,500,000 clones, with approximately 93% observed a single time. Clones ranked in the top ten supply roughly 0.36% of the sample.

Donors were healthy HIV-negative adults with no recently reported acute infections or vaccinations. All donors were Caucasian adults living in Nashville, Tennessee, USA. CD4+ T cells were enriched through magnetic negative selection, after which naive cells were positively selected on CD45RA and the remaining negative fraction served as the memory subset. Blood was collected by leukapheresis, and PBMCs were isolated by Ficoll-Histopaque density gradient centrifugation and then cryopreserved in liquid nitrogen vapor phase. Analytical flow cytometry was used to check the purity and quantity of each magnetically sorted T cell population. Each sorted fraction had its genomic DNA isolated and then quantified by UV absorbance on a Nanodrop 2000c. The research as a whole found: Higher generation probabilities were observed for clonotypes shared by all four sorted-subset donors than for non-shared clonotypes. The genetic and exposure-history diversity represented was limited by the small number of donors. Naive subsets generally had larger estimated clonotype richness than memory subsets did. When four donors were compared, the shared fraction of clonotypes was about 5.2% for naive CD4, approximately 3.3% for naive CD8, more than 2% for memory CD4, and around 0.4% for memory CD8. Sampling was limited to blood, and TCR repertoires in tissue likely differ from TCR repertoires in blood. Pairwise subsampling indicated that sequencing depth was expected to affect the degree of clonotype sharing among donors. Even with the large sequencing depth, rarefaction of the sorted-subset datasets indicated that sequencing was incomplete.

The V and J segments used are TRBV7-8 and TRBJ2-7; TRBD1 matches 7 bases in the middle. The sample taken for sequencing was naive CD4+ T cells from PBMCs. Read against the paper, the sample's cell subset or site label means: CD45RA+ positively selected. The sequence came from a man in his late teens or twenties in good health. Some clones in this sample may be carry-over from other donors' samples. The nucleotide sequence reads as follows: TGTGCCAGCAGCTTAGTTAGGTTTGAGGGGGCCCATTTC. Translated, it gives CASSLVRFEGAHF.